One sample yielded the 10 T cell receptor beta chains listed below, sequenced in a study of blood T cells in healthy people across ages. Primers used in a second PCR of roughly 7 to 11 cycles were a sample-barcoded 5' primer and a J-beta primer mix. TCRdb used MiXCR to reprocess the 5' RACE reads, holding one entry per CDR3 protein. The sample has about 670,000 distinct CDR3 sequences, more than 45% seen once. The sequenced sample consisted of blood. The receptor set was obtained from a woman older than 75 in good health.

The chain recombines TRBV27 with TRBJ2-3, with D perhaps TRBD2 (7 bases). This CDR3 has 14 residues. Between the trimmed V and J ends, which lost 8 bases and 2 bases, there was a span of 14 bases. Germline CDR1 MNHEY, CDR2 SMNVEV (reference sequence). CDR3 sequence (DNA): TGTGCCAGCCGCGGAGGGGGGGCCACAGATACGCAGTATTTT. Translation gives CASRGGGATDTQYF.

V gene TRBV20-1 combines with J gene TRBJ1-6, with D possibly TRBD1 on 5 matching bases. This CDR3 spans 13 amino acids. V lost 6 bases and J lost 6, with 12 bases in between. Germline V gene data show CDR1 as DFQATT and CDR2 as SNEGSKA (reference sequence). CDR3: CSAKTEFNSPLHF. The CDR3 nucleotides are TGCAGTGCCAAGACAGAATTTAATTCACCCCTCCACTTT.

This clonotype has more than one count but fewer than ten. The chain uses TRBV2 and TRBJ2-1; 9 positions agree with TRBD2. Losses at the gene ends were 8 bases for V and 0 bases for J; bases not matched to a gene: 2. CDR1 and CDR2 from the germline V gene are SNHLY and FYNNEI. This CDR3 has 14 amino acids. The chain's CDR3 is CASGGLASYNEQFF. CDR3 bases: TGTGCCAGCGGGGGACTAGCCTCCTACAATGAGCAGTTCTTC. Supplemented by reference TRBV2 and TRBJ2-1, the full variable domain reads EPEVTQTPSHQVTQMGQEVILRCVPISNHLYFYWYRQILGQKVEFLVSFYNNEISEKSEIFDDQFSVERPDGSNFTLKIRSTKLEDSAMYFCASGGLASYNEQFFGPGTRLTVL.

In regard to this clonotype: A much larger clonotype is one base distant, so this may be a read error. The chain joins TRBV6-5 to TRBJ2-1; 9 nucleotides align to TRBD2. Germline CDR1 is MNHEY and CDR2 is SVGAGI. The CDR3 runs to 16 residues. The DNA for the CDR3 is TGTGCCAGCAGTCAGAGCGGGAGGCGAGGTTACAGTGAGCAGTTCTTC. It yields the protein CASSQSGRRGYSEQFF.

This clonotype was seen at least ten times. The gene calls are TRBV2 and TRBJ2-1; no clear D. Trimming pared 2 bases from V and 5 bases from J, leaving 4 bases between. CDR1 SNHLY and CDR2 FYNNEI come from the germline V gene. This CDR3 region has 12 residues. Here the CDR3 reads CASSEQDNEQFF. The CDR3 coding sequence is TGTGCCAGCAGTGAACAGGACAATGAGCAGTTCTTC.

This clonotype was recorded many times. The CDR3 sequence is CASSPSSKGANVLTF. DNA of the CDR3: TGTGCCAGCAGTCCCTCGAGTAAGGGGGCCAACGTCCTGACTTTC. The chain links TRBV28 to TRBJ2-6; D is undetermined. Trimming left V 5 bases short and J 4 bases short, with 12 bases between. The CDR3 totals 15 residues. CDR1 is MDHEN, CDR2 SYDVKM, per germline.

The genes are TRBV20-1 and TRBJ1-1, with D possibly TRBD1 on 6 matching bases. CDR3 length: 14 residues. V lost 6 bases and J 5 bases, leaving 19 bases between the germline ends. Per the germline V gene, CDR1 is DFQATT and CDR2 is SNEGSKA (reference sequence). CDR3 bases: TGCAGTGCCTACCTACGGGGGCAGGGAACTGAAGCTTTCTTT. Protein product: CSAYLRGQGTEAFF.

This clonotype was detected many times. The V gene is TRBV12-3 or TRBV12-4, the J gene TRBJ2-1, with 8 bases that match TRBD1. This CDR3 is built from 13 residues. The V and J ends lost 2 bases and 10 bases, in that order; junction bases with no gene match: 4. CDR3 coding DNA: TGTGCCAGCAGTTTACAGGGGGCGCGAGAGCAGTTCTTC. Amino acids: CASSLQGAREQFF.

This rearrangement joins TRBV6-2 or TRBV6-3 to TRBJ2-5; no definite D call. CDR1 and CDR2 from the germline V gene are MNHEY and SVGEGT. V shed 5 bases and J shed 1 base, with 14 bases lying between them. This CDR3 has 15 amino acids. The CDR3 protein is CASSTLVRTQETQYF. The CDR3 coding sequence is TGTGCCAGCAGTACCCTTGTTCGTACCCAAGAGACCCAGTACTTC.

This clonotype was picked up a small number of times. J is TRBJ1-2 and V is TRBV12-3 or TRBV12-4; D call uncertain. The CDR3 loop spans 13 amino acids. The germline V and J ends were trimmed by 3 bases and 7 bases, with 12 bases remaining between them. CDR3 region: CASSFSPVLGYTF. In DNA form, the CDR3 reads TGTGCCAGCAGTTTTAGTCCAGTGCTTGGCTACACCTTC.